Sequencing of this TCR beta chain was carried out in a study of T-cell reconstitution after alpha-beta-depleted transplantation in children. Trimming cost V 6 bases and J 4 bases; bases outside gene matches: 11. The CDR3 contains 14 residues. Germline CDR1 and CDR2: DFQATT and SNEGSKA (reference sequence). In this sample, this clonotype turned up many times. As it was prepared, the TCRbeta library received unique molecular identifiers. TCRdb re-analysed the PCR reads in MiXCR, keeping a single row per CDR3 protein. Counted here are about 640,000 distinct CDR3 sequences, roughly 15% occurring once; the ten biggest clones make up 1.1%.

The specimen comprised PBMCs from the stem cell graft donor, sampled from the stem cell graft. This clonotype was sampled from a human donor who donated a stem cell graft to a child with acute myeloid leukemia. The J gene is TRBJ1-2, the V gene TRBV20-1; 7 nucleotides line up with TRBD1. This CDR3 is CSAQDRTGVYGYTF. In DNA, the CDR3 is TGCAGTGCCCAAGATCGGACAGGAGTCTATGGCTACACCTTC.